This paragraph covers one T cell receptor (beta chain) sequence. Its cognate antigen is unknown. Profiled with immunoSEQ multiplex PCR; TCRdb holds only in-frame clones, not every one. The repertoire consists of 450,000 to 550,000 clones, with roughly 87% occurring once and the leading ten covering 1.5% to 2%. The sample belongs to a study of Ad26.COV2.S vaccination and SARS-CoV-2 variants. Points from the study as a whole: Reported findings describe substantial breadth in spike-specific CD8+ and CD4+ T cell responses following vaccination.

Germline trimming cut 8 bases from V and 7 bases from J; bases unmatched to any gene: 8. CDR1 and CDR2 (germline): MNHNY, SVGAGI (reference sequence). The CDR3 loop spans 12 amino acids. This sample's treatment: roughly 18 received Ad26.COV2.S at low or high dose, single or two shots; several received placebo; per-sample allocation not given. Material that was analyzed had been drawn on day 63 after the first vaccine or placebo injection. This chain uses TRBV6-6 with TRBJ2-7; 7 nucleotides agree with TRBD1. Sequenced material: peripheral blood, taken in a trial of Ad26.COV2.S vaccine versus placebo. This TCR was recovered from a person aged 18-60 years who received the Ad26.COV2.S COVID-19 vaccine or a placebo. The CDR3 region is CASQRGLLEQYF. The CDR3, as DNA: TGTGCCAGCCAAAGGGGGCTATTAGAGCAGTACTTC.